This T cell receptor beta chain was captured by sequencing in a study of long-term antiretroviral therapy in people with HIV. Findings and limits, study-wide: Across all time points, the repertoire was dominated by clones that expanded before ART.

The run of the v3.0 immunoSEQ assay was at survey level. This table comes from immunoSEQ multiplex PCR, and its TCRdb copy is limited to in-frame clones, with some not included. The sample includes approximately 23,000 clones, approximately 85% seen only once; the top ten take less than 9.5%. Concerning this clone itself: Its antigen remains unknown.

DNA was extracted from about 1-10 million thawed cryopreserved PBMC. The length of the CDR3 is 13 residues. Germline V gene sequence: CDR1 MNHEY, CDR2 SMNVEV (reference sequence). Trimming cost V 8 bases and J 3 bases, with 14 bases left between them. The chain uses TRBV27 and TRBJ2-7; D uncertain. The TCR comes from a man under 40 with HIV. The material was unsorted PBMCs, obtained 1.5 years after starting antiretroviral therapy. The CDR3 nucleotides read TGTGCCAGCGGTAGAATACAGCACTACGAGCAGTACTTC. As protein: CASGRIQHYEQYF.